Listed below are T cell receptor beta chains from one sample, sequenced in a study of early T cells in non-severe SARS-CoV-2 infection. TCRdb independently ran MiXCR on the 5' RACE reads; one entry per CDR3 protein. The table lists tens of thousands of distinct CDR3 sequences, 10% of them singletons, with about 8.2% in the top ten. Here the sequenced sample was whole blood, taken at baseline. Receptors originate from an adult who was a healthcare worker with PCR-confirmed SARS-CoV-2 infection or an uninfected control (not recorded which). Both conserved end residues are trimmed from each CDR3. A D gene is named only where the DNA matches it firmly.

CDR3	D	V
ASSLQPGQGLLNTEAF	TRBD1	TRBV5-1
ASSLTAKDTQY	-	TRBV12-3/TRBV12-4
ASSEYGGGGGYT	-	TRBV2
ASSDPRGLPGELF	-	TRBV25-1
ASSQEVAGVTDTQY	TRBD2	TRBV14
SANPGLAGLSYNEQF	TRBD2	TRBV20-1
ASRRRAYEQY	-	TRBV28
ASSQVAGETQY	-	TRBV4-2
ATQQTDLNTEAF	-	TRBV19
ASSPTGASGANVLT	-	TRBV7-9
ASSLSSGAQPQH	-	TRBV3-1
AIGRDYYNEQF	TRBD2	TRBV10-3
ASSRSGRGTDTQY	TRBD2	TRBV7-9
ASSLGRRGETQY	-	TRBV28
ASSESLPAHTGELF	-	TRBV25-1
ASSRSLAGGSGELF	TRBD2	TRBV7-2
SARVTSGPTDTQY	TRBD2	TRBV20-1
ASSPQGFPSTGELF	-	TRBV18
SASLTVGELF	-	TRBV20-1
ASSRGQGRTGNTIY	TRBD1	TRBV18
ASSDRGHQPQH	TRBD1	TRBV19
ASSFTGQGAETQY	TRBD1	TRBV13
ASSVGTAGNTIY	TRBD1	TRBV28
ASSYPGQGADTQY	TRBD1	TRBV6-6
SARGGTSVNEQF	TRBD2	TRBV20-1
ASRRGGNNEQF	TRBD2	TRBV7-8
ASSLVRRSPLH	-	TRBV5-1
ASSSRDRQGTGELF	TRBD1	TRBV7-9
ASSTHTEWNEKLF	-	TRBV6-2/TRBV6-3
SVVDNEQF	-	TRBV29-1
ASSDGGRGPTDTQY	-	TRBV2
SAGTVNYGYT	-	TRBV20-1
SVVGAKSAGGTDTQY	TRBD2	TRBV29-1
ASSGVGHSYEQY	-	TRBV5-1
AISRGQRMNTEAF	TRBD1	TRBV10-3
AWSVRRGSKNIQY	-	TRBV30
ASSLGTEKMNTEAF	-	TRBV13
SASTTGELF	-	TRBV20-1
ASSFRGLAGGLYNEQF	TRBD2	TRBV7-2
ASSLSYRVQAGELF	-	TRBV27
ASSVASAGELF	-	TRBV6-1
AWSSLQLPGYTDTQY	-	TRBV30
STCGTSGSLCSYNEQF	TRBD2	TRBV29-1
ASRLAGGTDTQY	TRBD2	TRBV12-3/TRBV12-4
ASRDRAKNIQY	TRBD1	TRBV6-6
ASSLFRVQETQY	-	TRBV7-2
ASSFYWQGGGGELF	-	TRBV27
SVENGVEEKLF	-	TRBV29-1
ASSSRAPGQGSHELF	-	TRBV27
ASKDQTSIQY	-	TRBV28
AIGGRTYNEQF	-	TRBV27
ASSQLTDTQY	-	TRBV3-1
ASSRGFRTDTQY	-	TRBV6-6
SARVSGVTDTQY	TRBD2	TRBV20-1